The present T cell receptor beta chain was sequenced within a study of T cells in localized non-small cell lung cancer. General study points: Investigators sequenced only a single tumor region, leaving heterogeneity possible. Uninvolved adjacent lung showed the highest T cell clonality, exceeding tumor.

As concerns this clone: No antigen is known for it.

TCRdb's table, derived via immunoSEQ multiplex PCR, lists solely in-frame clones and lacks some. The data hold around 83,000 clones, with roughly 80% observed a single time. Germline V gene sequence: CDR1 SNHLY, CDR2 FYNNEI. This CDR3 has 15 amino acids. J was trimmed by 6 bases and V by 1 base; bases with no gene match: 1. This chain connects TRBV2 to TRBJ2-7; 15 positions match TRBD2. The starting material was PBMCs, obtained before any cancer treatment. The TCR was taken from a man aged 35 to 69 with stage II squamous cell lung carcinoma. The CDR3 here is CASSEEGLAGGEQYF. CDR3 in DNA: TGTGCCAGCAGTGAAGAGGGACTAGCGGGGGGCGAGCAGTACTTC.